This T cell receptor (beta chain) was obtained from a study of T cell responses to AZD1222 COVID-19 vaccine (dated by TCRdb to about 2021). As for the study more broadly: A total of about 240 trial participants underwent TCR sequencing, of whom around 200 received two doses of AZD1222 and around 26 received two doses of the MenACWY control vaccine. Trial participants were enrolled by age into subgroups of 18-55, 56-69 and 70-plus years, and around 140, 26 and 57 TCR-sequenced participants, respectively, were included in these subgroups.

The time point label, as the study defines it: about 28 days (+/-7) after the second vaccine dose. AZD1222 recipients given second doses at about 4 weeks or at about 12 weeks were pooled, since spike-specific TCR depth and breadth were not found to differ between the two schedules. The vaccinee samples were drawn from two UK trials, COV001 and COV002, one of which was a single-blind randomized controlled phase 2/3 trial testing AZD1222 (ChAdOx1 nCoV-19) in healthy adults. Trial participant PBMC samples were collected at day 0 and day 28 after the second dose for TCRbeta chain sequencing. CDR1 and CDR2, per the germline V gene (reference sequence), are LNHDA and SQIVND. The CDR3 numbers 14 residues from cysteine through phenylalanine. This entry keeps only the CDR3 DNA: 42 bases, framed from base 1. V is shortened by 4 bases, J by 5 bases, and the region joining them spans 12 bases. Points the paper makes about the study in general: Most participants were white British and females outnumbered males, and the authors suggested that clonal diversity may have been underestimated. In the small 56-69-year group, the increase in depth fell short of significance, most likely because of low power. Reportedly, almost half of the unique spike-specific TCRs recognized epitopes lying outside the regions that are mutated in the B.1.351 and B.1.1.7 variants. Conclusions about previously exposed vaccinees are limited, since just six AZD1222 recipients were seropositive for SARS-CoV-2 at baseline. After two AZD1222 doses, spike-specific TCR breadth and depth were significantly higher than at day 0 and than in MenACWY recipients. Because no day 14 peak-response samples were available, repertoires were characterized only after the peak T cell response. The vaccine-associated CD4 TCRs covered the entire spike protein, and the dominant responses fell in regions 160-218 and 743-854.

The CDR3 regions of human TCRbeta chains were analyzed by immunosequencing. In the source study's methods: Repertoire TCRs were checked for matches against a reference library of SARS-CoV-2-specific TCRs that had been generated using the MIRA antigen-specificity platform. Breadth was defined as the fraction of unique TCRs that were SARS-CoV-2-associated. Depth was defined as the fraction of total T cells that were SARS-CoV-2-associated. Using the MIRA data, each spike-specific TCR was assigned both to the spike region to which the TCR was reactive and to a CD4 or CD8 class. Log10-transformed breadth and depth values were compared by one-way ANOVA with Sidak's multiple comparisons tests. The table was pulled from immuneACCESS by TCRdb, which kept in-frame rearrangements only. Such tables lose some clones; where checked, under half of the loss comes from unresolved V genes, and the rest has no known cause. From that table come the V and J calls and clone size; the DNA was used to work out D and trimming. In all, the sample holds 95,000 to 100,000 clones, and roughly 80% of those were seen once. The ten largest clones capture 14% of the sample.

As regards this clone: Its antigen target is currently unknown. The sample holds no much larger clone one base away, and base qualities are not on file.

In this chain, TRBV19 is recombined with TRBJ2-1, with an unclear D gene assignment. The sequence was obtained from an adult who received the AZD1222 COVID-19 vaccine. Sequencing used peripheral blood, obtained 28 days after the second AZD1222 dose. The nucleotide sequence reads as follows: TGTGCCAGTAGTAACGGACGGATAAACAATGAGCAGTTCTTC. It translates to CASSNGRINNEQFF.